This T cell receptor (beta chain) was recovered during a study of blood T cell repertoires in COVID-19. Study overall: Material from acute and convalescent COVID-19 was sourced from the United States, Italy and Spain. PBMCs, B-cell-depleted T cells, or T cells were the source of the cDNA or gDNA that made up the material.

The authors' processing: It was from reference gene primer amplification that nucleated cell counts were estimated. TCRdb's copy holds only in-frame clones and misses some; the assay was immunoSEQ multiplex PCR. The D gene and trimming were derived from the DNA, and the V and J assignments and clone size from that table. The sample shows tens of thousands of clones, about 78% of them seen only once. The germline V and J ends were trimmed by 0 bases and 5 bases, with 17 bases remaining between them. There are 17 residues in the CDR3. Germline V gene sequence: CDR1 SGHAT, CDR2 FQDESV (reference sequence).

V and J are TRBV11-1 and TRBJ2-1; maybe TRBD2 (6 bases). The TCR was taken from a human donor in a cohort sampled during active COVID-19. The sample taken for sequencing was peripheral blood. The DNA of the CDR3 is TGTGCCAGCAGCTTAGCGAAGGGGCTAGCGAGGAACAATGAGCAGTTCTTC. It specifies CASSLAKGLARNNEQFF.